Listed below are T cell receptor beta chains from one sample, sequenced in a study of blood T cells in healthy people across ages. TCRdb re-analysed the 5' RACE reads in MiXCR, keeping a single row per CDR3 protein. Of 650,000 to 1,000,000 distinct CDR3 sequences listed, about 36% are singletons. Sequencing was performed on blood. These TCRs come from a man aged 18 to 29 in good health. Both conserved end residues are part of each CDR3. Fields, in order: clone size, J gene, V gene, CDR3 protein. Rows give clone size only sometimes, using once, few, many, or a class for an expanded clone.

>few|TRBJ2-3|TRBV5-1
CASSTDPTARTDTQYF
>.|TRBJ1-2|TRBV7-2
CANSLNRDPRPGYTF
>many|TRBJ2-3|TRBV15
CATSRETDFTDTQYF
>few|TRBJ1-2|TRBV30
CAWTPYRPDYYGYTF
>.|TRBJ1-4|TRBV3-1
CASSQDETGNPNEKLFF
>many|TRBJ2-1|TRBV4-3
CASSQELGLAGSYNEQFF
>.|TRBJ2-3|TRBV12-3/TRBV12-4
CASTLGLAGLAVRQYF
>.|TRBJ2-5|TRBV10-3
CAITRAEQETQYF
>few|TRBJ1-5|TRBV4-1
CASSQDRQGGINQPQHF
>.|TRBJ1-1|TRBV20-1
CSVRGRTGGTTEAFF
>few|TRBJ1-2|TRBV29-1
CSVPLGTGETYGYTF